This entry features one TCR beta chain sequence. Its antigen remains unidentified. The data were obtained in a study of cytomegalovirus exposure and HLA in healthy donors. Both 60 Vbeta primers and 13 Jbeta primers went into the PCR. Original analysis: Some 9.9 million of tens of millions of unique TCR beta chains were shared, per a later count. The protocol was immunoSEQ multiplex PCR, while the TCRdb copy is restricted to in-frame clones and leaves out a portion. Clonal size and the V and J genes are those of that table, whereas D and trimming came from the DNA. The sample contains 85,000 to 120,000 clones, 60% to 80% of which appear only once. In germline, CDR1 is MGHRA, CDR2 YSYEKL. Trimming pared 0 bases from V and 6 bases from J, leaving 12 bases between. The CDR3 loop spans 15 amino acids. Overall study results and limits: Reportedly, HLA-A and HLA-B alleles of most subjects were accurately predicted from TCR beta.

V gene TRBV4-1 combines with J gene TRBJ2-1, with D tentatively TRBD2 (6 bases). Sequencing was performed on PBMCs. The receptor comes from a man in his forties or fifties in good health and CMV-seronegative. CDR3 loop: CASSQDRRGGNEQFF. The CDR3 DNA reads TGCGCCAGCAGCCAAGATAGGAGGGGCGGCAATGAGCAGTTCTTC.